This TCR beta chain was sequenced for a study of long-term antiretroviral therapy in people with HIV. Looked up from germline, CDR1 is SQVTM and CDR2 is ANQGSEA. This CDR3 has 11 residues. The V end lost 6 bases, the J end lost 4 bases, and 9 bases lay between the germline ends. A v3.0 immunoSEQ assay was performed at survey level. The data were produced by immunoSEQ multiplex PCR, yet TCRdb's version contains in-frame clones alone and is incomplete. The table has roughly 36,000 clones, more than 75% seen once. Here the sequenced sample was unsorted PBMCs, taken 2.7 to 2.9 years before starting antiretroviral therapy. The gene calls are TRBV29-1 and TRBJ1-1; D ambiguous. This receptor was taken from a woman in her thirties with HIV. The CDR3 DNA reads as TGCAGCGTCTGGACGGGCACTGAAGCTTTCTTT. Amino acids: CSVWTGTEAFF.